A single sample gave rise to the 2 T cell receptor beta chains below, sequenced in a study of cytomegalovirus exposure and HLA in healthy donors. 60 Vbeta and 13 Jbeta primers were used in PCR. Assay used: immunoSEQ multiplex PCR; TCRdb lists only in-frame clones, some missing. This table holds 100,000 to 150,000 clones, roughly 80% found once. Sequenced: PBMCs. Receptor source: a man aged 25 to 40 in good health and CMV-seronegative.

The V call is TRBV9, the J call TRBJ2-4, with 15 bases identical to TRBD2. From germline, CDR1 is SGDLS and CDR2 YYNGEE. The CDR3 spans 17 residues. After removal of 0 bases from V and 7 bases from J, the junction contained 5 bases not matched to a gene. The DNA of the CDR3 is TGTGCCAGCAGCGTAGGAGGACTAGCGGGGGGGCAGAACATTCAGTACTTC. Translated: CASSVGGLAGGQNIQYF.

This rearrangement joins TRBV15 to TRBJ1-5; D is unclear. Trimming removed 5 bases at V and 2 bases at J, with 4 bases between. CDR1 and CDR2 from the germline V gene are LNHNV and YYDKDF (reference sequence). The CDR3 totals 12 residues. CDR3 DNA sequence: TGTGCCACCAGCGGCCGCAATCAGCCCCAGCATTTT. This sequence encodes CATSGRNQPQHF.